This T cell receptor beta chain comes out of a study of T cell responses to AZD1222 COVID-19 vaccine. Per germline, CDR1 LGHDT and CDR2 YNNKEL (reference sequence). CDR3 size: 15 residues. V lost 4 bases to trimming and J lost 8 bases; unmatched junction nucleotides: 11. Assay: immunoSEQ multiplex PCR; the TCRdb copy retains only in-frame clones and omits some. The repertoire holds about 160,000 clones, roughly 90% seen once, with 3.3% in the top ten. J is TRBJ2-1 and V is TRBV3-1 (or the pseudogene TRBV3-2), with 7 bases that match TRBD2. The clonotype comes from an adult who received the AZD1222 COVID-19 vaccine. The material sequenced was peripheral blood, taken 28 days after the second AZD1222 dose. The CDR3 DNA reads as TGTGCCAGCAGCCTTGCTAGCGAGGGGAGGGATGAGCAGTTCTTC. Translated, it gives CASSLASEGRDEQFF.